The 26 T cell receptor beta chains below come from one sample, sequenced in a study of yellow fever vaccine responses in identical twins. TCRdb re-called the RT-PCR reads through MiXCR, storing one row per CDR3 protein. This table has thousands of distinct CDR3 sequences, 70% to 85% appearing once. The sequenced sample was T cells from blood (PBMCs), unsorted or a sorted subset (not recorded which), obtained before or after yellow fever vaccination (not recorded which). These receptors came from a young woman who received the yellow fever vaccine.

V is TRBV5-1 and J is TRBJ1-1; 9 bases map to TRBD1. V was clipped by 3 bases and J by 1 base; unmatched bases: 7. From germline, CDR1 is SGHRS and CDR2 YFSETQ. The CDR3 is made up of 16 amino acids. CDR3 amino acids: CASSSYPDRGNTEAFF. CDR3 DNA: TGCGCCAGCAGCTCCTACCCGGACAGGGGGAACACTGAAGCTTTCTTT.

The chain couples TRBV20-1 to TRBJ2-5; D unclear. Germline values: CDR1 DFQATT, CDR2 SNEGSKA (reference sequence). The V and J ends lost 0 bases and 4 bases respectively, with 6 bases between them. CDR3 size: 12 residues. CDR3 in DNA: TGCAGTGCTAGAGATCTTGCAGAGACCCAGTACTTC. Translating gives CSARDLAETQYF.

This chain links TRBV11-2 with TRBJ1-1, with D perhaps matching TRBD1 (5 bases). Trimming took off 4 bases at V and 0 bases at J, with 12 bases between the two ends. Germline V gene lookup returns CDR1 SGHAT and CDR2 FQNNGV. This CDR3 has 15 residues. The CDR3 DNA sequence: TGTGCCAGCAGCTGGCCGGGACTGATGAACACTGAAGCTTTCTTT. Amino acid sequence: CASSWPGLMNTEAFF. The full variable domain, rest sourced from reference TRBV11-2 and TRBJ1-1, is EAGVAQSPRYKIIEKRQSVAFWCNPISGHATLYWYQQILGQGPKLLIQFQNNGVVDDSQLPKDRFSAERLKGVDSTLKIQPAKLEDSAVYLCASSWPGLMNTEAFFGQGTRLTVV.

The genes are TRBV4-1 and TRBJ2-7; 9 nucleotides match TRBD2. CDR3 length: 15 residues. Trimming took 1 base from V and 4 from J; bases not matched to a gene: 5. Germline values: CDR1 MGHRA, CDR2 YSYEKL. CDR3 nucleotides: TGCGCCAGCAGCCAAGGCGGGGGGGCGGGATACGAGCAGTACTTC. It is translated as CASSQGGGAGYEQYF.

In this sample, this clonotype turned up a few times. The V call is TRBV23-1, the J call TRBJ1-1; D call uncertain. TRBV23-1 is filed as an ORF, its function uncertain. CDR3 size: 9 residues. Trimming removed 9 bases at V and 6 bases at J, with 5 bases between. CDR3: CASSAEAFF. The CDR3 DNA is TGCGCCAGTTCCGCTGAAGCTTTCTTT.

The chain employs TRBV5-1 and TRBJ2-2; D gene uncertain. In germline, CDR1 is SGHRS, CDR2 YFSETQ. The CDR3 runs 13 residues. V lost 1 base, J lost 6 bases, and 7 bases lay in between. CDR3 in amino acids: CASSLLSSGELFF. CDR3 DNA sequence: TGCGCCAGCAGCTTGCTCTCTTCCGGGGAGCTGTTTTTT.

The V and J genes are TRBV20-1 and TRBJ2-1; D call uncertain. V was cut by 6 bases and J by 7 bases, with 10 bases left in between. The germline V gene encodes CDR1 DFQATT and CDR2 SNEGSKA (reference sequence). This CDR3 has 11 residues. The CDR3 nucleotides read TGCAGTGCCAGCTGCCTGAATGAGCAGTTCTTC. It translates to CSASCLNEQFF.

The V call is TRBV23-1, the J call TRBJ2-1; unclear D gene. TRBV23-1 is an open reading frame whose function is uncertain. V lost 4 bases, J lost 0 bases, and 10 bases lay in between. There are 15 residues in the CDR3. The CDR3 sequence: CASSLQFSSYNEQFF. CDR3 coding DNA: TGCGCCAGCAGTCTACAGTTTAGCTCCTACAATGAGCAGTTCTTC.

The chain carries TRBV29-1 and TRBJ2-1; tentative D call: TRBD2 (6 bases). The V gene lost 5 bases and the J gene lost 10 bases, with 9 bases spanning the gap. CDR3 length: 10 residues. The germline gives CDR1 SQVTM, CDR2 ANQGSEA. Here the CDR3 reads CSVTGVEQFF. Written as DNA, the CDR3 is TGCAGCGTTACGGGAGTGGAGCAGTTCTTC.

This chain links TRBV29-1 with TRBJ2-7; tentatively, D is TRBD1 (5 bases). Trimming pared 4 bases from V and 1 base from J, leaving 8 bases between. Germline loops: CDR1 SQVTM, CDR2 ANQGSEA. This CDR3 contains 12 residues. The CDR3 here is CSVGTPSYEQYF. CDR3 DNA sequence: TGCAGCGTTGGGACACCTTCCTACGAGCAGTACTTC.

This clonotype showed up just a few times. The chain has TRBV30 and TRBJ1-1; tentative D call: TRBD1 (5 bases). With 0 bases removed from V and 0 bases from J, the gap between germline ends came to 11 bases. The CDR3 totals 15 residues. CDR1 and CDR2 (germline): GTSNPN, SVGIG (reference sequence). In DNA form, the CDR3 reads TGTGCCTGGAGTGTACCCTGGGGGGTGAACACTGAAGCTTTCTTT. Amino acid sequence: CAWSVPWGVNTEAFF.

This clonotype was seen just once. The chain joins TRBV11-1 to TRBJ2-7, with D possibly being TRBD1 (6 bases). V was shortened by 5 bases and J by 7 bases, with 24 bases between the two germline ends. The germline CDR1 and CDR2 sequences are SGHAT and FQDESV (reference sequence). The CDR3 extends over 16 amino acids. The CDR3 region has the DNA TGTGCCAGCAGCCCCCTCATCGGGACAAACACGGGGGAGCAGTACTTC. Protein: CASSPLIGTNTGEQYF.

The chain is built from TRBV29-1 and TRBJ2-7; 7 bases align to TRBD1. The V gene end was trimmed by 1 base and the J gene end by 4 bases; junction bases not matched to a gene: 7. There are 14 residues in the CDR3. In germline, CDR1 is SQVTM, CDR2 ANQGSEA. The CDR3, as DNA: TGCAGCGTTGAAGCTTTCGGGACAGAGTACGAGCAGTACTTC. This codes for CSVEAFGTEYEQYF.

This clonotype appeared a few times. This rearrangement joins TRBV23-1 to TRBJ1-2; 9 bases match TRBD1. TRBV23-1 is filed as an ORF, its function uncertain. V trimming: 5 bases; J trimming: 6 bases; junction bases outside the gene matches: 16. CDR3 size: 17 residues. CDR3 coding DNA: TGCGCCAGCAGTTCTACGAAGCTAGGACAGGGGAAGAATGGCTACACCTTC. It encodes CASSSTKLGQGKNGYTF.

The rearrangement links TRBV20-1 to TRBJ2-7; D uncertain. V dropped 0 bases and J dropped 5 bases, with 14 bases sitting between them. The germline gives CDR1 DFQATT, CDR2 SNEGSKA (reference sequence). The CDR3 sequence is 14 residues long. The CDR3 loop reads CSARDHQEMNEQYF. CDR3 coding DNA: TGCAGTGCTAGAGATCACCAGGAGATGAACGAGCAGTACTTC.

The chain joins TRBV11-1 to TRBJ2-1; no definite D call. CDR1 is SGHAT, CDR2 FQDESV, per germline (reference sequence). The ends were cut back, 2 bases at V and 9 bases at J, with 8 bases in the middle. CDR3 size: 12 residues. This CDR3 is CASSLLRTEQFF. The CDR3 nucleotides read TGTGCCAGCAGCTTACTAAGGACTGAGCAGTTCTTC.

The chain uses TRBV19 and TRBJ1-1, with 7 bases lining up with TRBD1. Germline V CDR1 and CDR2: LNHDA, SQIVND (reference sequence). V lost 1 base to trimming and J lost 7 bases; unmatched junction nucleotides: 3. CDR3 size: 13 residues. The CDR3 region has the DNA TGTGCCAGTAGTATAGGGGGGACAGTTGAAGCTTTCTTT. It yields the protein CASSIGGTVEAFF.

In this sample, this clonotype turned up once. The chain couples TRBV11-2 to TRBJ2-1; D gene ambiguous. Trimming pared 3 bases from V and 7 bases from J, leaving 16 bases between. CDR3 size: 15 residues. CDR1 and CDR2 from the germline V gene are SGHAT and FQNNGV. Here the CDR3 reads CASSFSLDFLNEQFF. DNA of the CDR3: TGTGCCAGCAGCTTCAGCCTAGACTTTCTAAATGAGCAGTTCTTC.

Concerning this clonotype: A junction end diverges from the germline sequence, so it may reflect a read error. The chain links TRBV4-3 to TRBJ1-6; no reliable D call. The CDR3 is 17 amino acids. Looked up from germline, CDR1 is LGHNA and CDR2 is YSLEER. CDR3 sequence: CASSQDSSPGFNSPLHF. The DNA of the CDR3 is TGCGCCAGTAGCCAAGATTCATCACCAGGATTTAATTCACCCCTCCACTTT.

This chain joins TRBV29-1 and TRBJ1-1, with D tentatively TRBD1 (5 bases). Looked up from germline, CDR1 is SQVTM and CDR2 is ANQGSEA. CDR3 length: 13 amino acids. V lost 7 bases to trimming and J lost 1 base, with 13 bases between them. The CDR3 protein is CSARGQGNTEAFF. CDR3 bases: TGCAGCGCTAGGGGCCAGGGGAACACTGAAGCTTTCTTT. The entire variable domain, with the rest obtained from reference TRBV29-1 and TRBJ1-1, is as follows: SAVISQKPSRDICQRGTSLTIQCQVDSQVTMMFWYRQQPGQSLTLIATANQGSEATYESGFVIDKFPISRPNLTFSTLTVSNMSPEDSSIYLCSARGQGNTEAFFGQGTRLTVV.

The V call is TRBV11-1, the J call TRBJ2-1; 7 bases line up with TRBD1. CDR3 size: 15 residues. With V trimmed by 5 bases and J by 2 bases, 6 bases remained unmatched. Germline V lookup: CDR1 SGHAT, CDR2 FQDESV (reference sequence). The CDR3 sequence: CASSQGQQPYNEQFF. Here the CDR3 DNA reads TGTGCCAGCAGCCAGGGACAGCAACCCTACAATGAGCAGTTCTTC.

The V and J genes are TRBV11-1 and TRBJ2-1; possibly TRBD1 for D (6 bases). V dropped 4 bases and J dropped 2 bases, with 18 bases sitting between them. The CDR3 runs 17 residues. The germline V gene has CDR1 SGHAT and CDR2 FQDESV (reference sequence). The CDR3 reads CASSSLTGALPYNEQFF. The CDR3 DNA reads TGTGCCAGCAGCTCGTTGACAGGCGCCCTACCCTACAATGAGCAGTTCTTC.

This chain connects TRBV5-6 to TRBJ1-1; D is undetermined. In germline, CDR1 is SGHDT, CDR2 YYEEEE. The CDR3 has 13 residues. With 4 bases removed from V and 6 bases from J, the gap between germline ends came to 13 bases. The CDR3 here is CASSQDGGAEAFF. CDR3 bases: TGTGCCAGCAGCCAGGACGGTGGGGCTGAAGCTTTCTTT.

This clonotype showed up just once. The rearrangement uses TRBV13 and TRBJ2-5, with TRBD1 as a possible D gene (6 bases). Trimming removed 5 bases from V and 3 bases from J, with 13 bases in between. The CDR3 totals 14 residues. Germline V gene sequence: CDR1 PRHDT, CDR2 FYEKMQ (reference sequence). CDR3 in amino acids: CASSPGAGEETQYF. CDR3 in DNA: TGTGCCAGCAGCCCAGGGGCGGGTGAAGAGACCCAGTACTTC.

CDR3 in DNA: TGTGCCAGCAGTCGCCTGCCGGGACAGGGGGAATACGAGCAGTACTTC. It encodes CASSRLPGQGEYEQYF. V and J are TRBV5-5 and TRBJ2-7, with 11 bases fitting TRBD1. The length of the CDR3 is 16 residues. J was trimmed by 4 bases and V by 5 bases; bases with no gene match: 11. Germline V lookup: CDR1 SGHKS, CDR2 YYEKEE (reference sequence).

The rearrangement joins TRBV7-9 to TRBJ2-1, with D unresolved. This CDR3 is built from 16 residues. Germline values: CDR1 SEHNR, CDR2 FQNEAQ (reference sequence). Trimming removed 5 bases at V and 8 bases at J, with 22 bases between. In DNA, the CDR3 is TGTGCCAGCAGCGCCTACCCCAAACACCGTGCTGATGAGCAGTTCTTC. It is translated as CASSAYPKHRADEQFF.